The rows below give T cell receptor beta chains drawn from one sample of a study of CD8 T cells in Susac syndrome. TCRdb itself ran the immunoSEQ multiplex PCR reads through MiXCR, one entry per CDR3 protein. Here the sample spans 400,000 to 550,000 distinct CDR3 sequences, 85% being singletons. The sample comprised CD8+ T cells from PBMCs. These TCRs come from a human donor with multiple sclerosis. Both conserved end residues are part of each CDR3. Fields, in order: J gene, D gene, clone size, V gene, CDR3 protein, CDR3 DNA. A D gene is named only where the DNA matches it firmly. Some rows mark clone size as missing; the rest say once, few, many or name a class of expanded clone.

j_gene: TRBJ1-2; d_gene: TRBD1; abundance: NA; v_gene: TRBV20-1; CDR3aa: CSAPSPGQVQPYGYTF; CDR3nt: TGCAGTGCCCCAAGCCCGGGACAGGTCCAACCTTATGGCTACACCTTC
j_gene: TRBJ2-3; d_gene: TRBD2; abundance: NA; v_gene: TRBV14; CDR3aa: CASSHGASGTSTDTQYF; CDR3nt: TGTGCCAGCAGCCACGGGGCTAGCGGGACTAGCACAGATACGCAGTATTTT
j_gene: TRBJ2-5; d_gene: NA; abundance: NA; v_gene: TRBV11-2; CDR3aa: CASTQAQTQYF; CDR3nt: TGTGCCAGCACTCAAGCCCAGACCCAGTACTTC
j_gene: TRBJ1-1; d_gene: NA; abundance: NA; v_gene: TRBV27; CDR3aa: CASSGGHPLSVNTEAFF; CDR3nt: TGTGCCAGCAGTGGGGGACACCCCCTCTCCGTGAACACTGAAGCTTTCTTT
j_gene: TRBJ1-6; d_gene: NA; abundance: NA; v_gene: TRBV19; CDR3aa: CASSIRAINSPLHF; CDR3nt: TGTGCCAGTAGTATTCGGGCGATTAATTCACCCCTCCACTTT
j_gene: TRBJ2-7; d_gene: TRBD1; abundance: NA; v_gene: TRBV20-1; CDR3aa: CSARGDREGHEQYF; CDR3nt: TGCAGTGCTAGAGGGGACAGGGAAGGGCACGAGCAGTACTTC
j_gene: TRBJ2-7; d_gene: TRBD2; abundance: once; v_gene: TRBV19; CDR3aa: CASSMATSGVWEQYF; CDR3nt: TGTGCCAGTAGTATGGCGACTAGCGGCGTTTGGGAGCAGTACTTC
j_gene: TRBJ2-7; d_gene: TRBD2; abundance: NA; v_gene: TRBV20-1; CDR3aa: CSARSTSGHYEQYF; CDR3nt: TGCAGTGCTAGATCGACTAGCGGCCATTACGAGCAGTACTTC
j_gene: TRBJ2-1; d_gene: TRBD2; abundance: few; v_gene: TRBV2; CDR3aa: CASRGLAGTYNEQFF; CDR3nt: TGTGCCAGCAGGGGACTAGCGGGAACCTACAATGAGCAGTTCTTC
j_gene: TRBJ1-5; d_gene: NA; abundance: NA; v_gene: TRBV27; CDR3aa: CASSLPGINQPQHF; CDR3nt: TGTGCCAGCAGTTTACCAGGGATCAATCAGCCCCAGCATTTT
j_gene: TRBJ1-1; d_gene: NA; abundance: NA; v_gene: TRBV7-9; CDR3aa: CASSWGGEEAFF; CDR3nt: TGTGCCAGCAGCTGGGGGGGAGAGGAAGCTTTCTTT
j_gene: TRBJ1-4; d_gene: NA; abundance: NA; v_gene: TRBV6-6; CDR3aa: CASSYVQATNEKLFF; CDR3nt: TGTGCCAGCAGTTACGTGCAGGCAACTAATGAAAAACTGTTTTTT
j_gene: TRBJ2-7; d_gene: TRBD2; abundance: NA; v_gene: TRBV20-1; CDR3aa: CSARRREAYEQYF; CDR3nt: TGCAGTGCTCGGAGGCGGGAGGCCTACGAGCAGTACTTC
j_gene: TRBJ2-1; d_gene: NA; abundance: NA; v_gene: TRBV5-1; CDR3aa: CASSLFLSQYNEQFF; CDR3nt: TGCGCCAGCAGCTTGTTTTTGTCGCAGTACAATGAGCAGTTCTTC
j_gene: TRBJ2-3; d_gene: TRBD2; abundance: NA; v_gene: TRBV12-3/TRBV12-4; CDR3aa: CASSLLAGGLRSADTQYF; CDR3nt: TGTGCCAGCAGTTTACTAGCGGGGGGCCTACGCTCCGCAGATACGCAGTATTTT
j_gene: TRBJ2-3; d_gene: TRBD2; abundance: NA; v_gene: TRBV14; CDR3aa: CASSQTGTSGGDTDTQYF; CDR3nt: TGTGCCAGCAGCCAAACCGGGACTAGCGGGGGGGACACAGATACGCAGTATTTT
j_gene: TRBJ2-7; d_gene: NA; abundance: NA; v_gene: TRBV4-1; CDR3aa: CASSQELAEPEQYF; CDR3nt: TGCGCCAGCAGCCAAGAATTGGCAGAGCCCGAGCAGTACTTC
j_gene: TRBJ2-7; d_gene: NA; abundance: NA; v_gene: TRBV5-1; CDR3aa: CASSSAGGEQYF; CDR3nt: TGCGCCAGCAGCTCGGCTGGAGGCGAGCAGTACTTC
j_gene: TRBJ2-6; d_gene: NA; abundance: once; v_gene: TRBV25-1; CDR3aa: CASSAGANVLTF; CDR3nt: TGTGCCAGCAGTGCTGGGGCCAACGTCCTGACTTTC
j_gene: TRBJ1-1; d_gene: NA; abundance: NA; v_gene: TRBV27; CDR3aa: CASSTLEDSAEAFF; CDR3nt: TGTGCCAGCAGCACTTTAGAGGACAGCGCTGAAGCTTTCTTT
j_gene: TRBJ1-1; d_gene: NA; abundance: NA; v_gene: TRBV14; CDR3aa: CASSQLGGREAFF; CDR3nt: TGTGCCAGCAGCCAATTGGGCGGGCGTGAAGCTTTCTTT
j_gene: TRBJ2-7; d_gene: NA; abundance: NA; v_gene: TRBV4-1; CDR3aa: CASRQTGEGEQYF; CDR3nt: TGCGCCAGCAGACAGACAGGGGAGGGCGAGCAGTACTTC
j_gene: TRBJ1-5; d_gene: TRBD1; abundance: NA; v_gene: TRBV19; CDR3aa: CASAPGQGSTIQPQHF; CDR3nt: TGTGCCAGTGCCCCTGGACAGGGAAGCACAATTCAGCCCCAGCATTTT
j_gene: TRBJ2-7; d_gene: NA; abundance: NA; v_gene: TRBV11-2; CDR3aa: CASSLELGDWGRGPLYEQYF; CDR3nt: TGTGCCAGCAGCTTAGAACTTGGGGATTGGGGCAGGGGACCCCTCTACGAGCAGTACTTC
j_gene: TRBJ2-6; d_gene: NA; abundance: NA; v_gene: TRBV5-4; CDR3aa: CASSLVPGGANVLTF; CDR3nt: TGTGCCAGCAGCTTGGTACCAGGGGGGGCCAACGTCCTGACTTTC
j_gene: TRBJ2-1; d_gene: TRBD2; abundance: NA; v_gene: TRBV4-1; CDR3aa: CASTHLGRGSYNEQFF; CDR3nt: TGCGCCAGCACCCACTTGGGGCGGGGGTCCTACAATGAGCAGTTCTTC
j_gene: TRBJ2-1; d_gene: TRBD1; abundance: NA; v_gene: TRBV29-1; CDR3aa: CSVGRTGDSYNEQFF; CDR3nt: TGCAGCGTGGGCAGGACAGGGGACTCCTACAATGAGCAGTTCTTC
j_gene: TRBJ1-1; d_gene: TRBD1; abundance: NA; v_gene: TRBV20-1; CDR3aa: CSALDRGNTEAFF; CDR3nt: TGCAGTGCGTTGGACAGGGGGAACACTGAAGCTTTCTTT
j_gene: TRBJ2-2; d_gene: TRBD2; abundance: few; v_gene: TRBV27; CDR3aa: CASRRVAGGHGELFF; CDR3nt: TGTGCCAGCAGACGGGTAGCGGGGGGCCACGGGGAGCTGTTTTTT
j_gene: TRBJ2-7; d_gene: NA; abundance: NA; v_gene: TRBV7-8; CDR3aa: CASSLATVVGEQYF; CDR3nt: TGTGCCAGCAGCTTAGCAACGGTAGTTGGCGAGCAGTACTTC
j_gene: TRBJ1-5; d_gene: NA; abundance: NA; v_gene: TRBV10-3; CDR3aa: CAISEGRGRNQPQHF; CDR3nt: TGTGCCATCAGTGAGGGCAGGGGTCGCAATCAGCCCCAGCATTTT
j_gene: TRBJ1-2; d_gene: TRBD1; abundance: NA; v_gene: TRBV5-4; CDR3aa: CASSSTPGTGLGYTF; CDR3nt: TGTGCCAGCAGCTCCACCCCCGGGACAGGTCTAGGCTACACCTTC
j_gene: TRBJ1-5; d_gene: TRBD1; abundance: NA; v_gene: TRBV27; CDR3aa: CASRRDSFNPQHF; CDR3nt: TGTGCCAGCAGAAGGGACAGCTTTAACCCCCAGCATTTT
j_gene: TRBJ2-3; d_gene: NA; abundance: NA; v_gene: TRBV27; CDR3aa: CASTIGQRPPRRTDTQYF; CDR3nt: TGTGCCAGCACCATTGGACAGAGACCCCCCCGAAGGACAGATACGCAGTATTTT
j_gene: TRBJ1-2; d_gene: NA; abundance: NA; v_gene: TRBV9; CDR3aa: CASTLRGTTDANYGYTF; CDR3nt: TGTGCCAGCACCCTAAGGGGCACTACGGATGCGAACTATGGCTACACCTTC
j_gene: TRBJ2-2; d_gene: NA; abundance: NA; v_gene: TRBV6-1; CDR3aa: CASRAPTGELFF; CDR3nt: TGTGCCAGCCGCGCCCCGACCGGGGAGCTGTTTTTT
j_gene: TRBJ1-1; d_gene: NA; abundance: NA; v_gene: TRBV25-1; CDR3aa: CASSEGGSMNTEAFF; CDR3nt: TGTGCCAGCAGTGAAGGTGGGAGTATGAACACTGAAGCTTTCTTT
j_gene: TRBJ1-1; d_gene: NA; abundance: NA; v_gene: TRBV13; CDR3aa: CASSLEGGMNTEAFF; CDR3nt: TGTGCCAGCAGCTTAGAGGGGGGCATGAACACTGAAGCTTTCTTT
j_gene: TRBJ2-7; d_gene: NA; abundance: NA; v_gene: TRBV5-1; CDR3aa: CASSLEPADYYEQYF; CDR3nt: TGCGCCAGCAGCTTGGAACCCGCCGACTACTACGAGCAGTACTTC
j_gene: TRBJ2-3; d_gene: NA; abundance: NA; v_gene: TRBV6-5; CDR3aa: CASSYYGQHTDTQYF; CDR3nt: TGTGCCAGCAGTTACTACGGACAGCACACAGATACGCAGTATTTT
j_gene: TRBJ2-1; d_gene: NA; abundance: NA; v_gene: TRBV27; CDR3aa: CASTGGRHEQFF; CDR3nt: TGTGCCAGCACCGGGGGGCGCCATGAGCAGTTCTTC
j_gene: TRBJ1-2; d_gene: NA; abundance: NA; v_gene: TRBV5-4; CDR3aa: CASSLAGQALLYGYTF; CDR3nt: TGTGCCAGCAGCTTGGCGGGGCAGGCCCTCCTATATGGCTACACCTTC
j_gene: TRBJ2-7; d_gene: NA; abundance: NA; v_gene: TRBV4-1; CDR3aa: CASSHPGEAYEQYF; CDR3nt: TGCGCCAGCAGCCACCCCGGTGAGGCCTACGAGCAGTACTTC
j_gene: TRBJ1-6; d_gene: TRBD1; abundance: NA; v_gene: TRBV7-2; CDR3aa: CATKGDRNYNSPLHF; CDR3nt: TGTGCCACCAAAGGGGACAGGAACTATAATTCACCCCTCCACTTT
j_gene: TRBJ2-7; d_gene: NA; abundance: NA; v_gene: TRBV24-1; CDR3aa: CATSDWYGKIYEQYF; CDR3nt: TGTGCCACCAGTGATTGGTACGGAAAGATCTACGAGCAGTACTTC
j_gene: TRBJ2-7; d_gene: NA; abundance: NA; v_gene: TRBV10-3; CDR3aa: CAISESDSAYEQYF; CDR3nt: TGTGCCATCAGTGAGTCAGACAGCGCCTACGAGCAGTACTTC
j_gene: TRBJ2-7; d_gene: NA; abundance: NA; v_gene: TRBV21-1; CDR3aa: CASSKARDPYEQYF; CDR3nt: TGTGCCAGCAGCAAAGCCAGGGACCCCTACGAGCAGTACTTC
j_gene: TRBJ1-4; d_gene: NA; abundance: NA; v_gene: TRBV20-1; CDR3aa: CSARAGVDEKLFF; CDR3nt: TGCAGTGCTAGAGCGGGAGTTGATGAAAAACTGTTTTTT
j_gene: TRBJ1-4; d_gene: TRBD1; abundance: NA; v_gene: TRBV14; CDR3aa: CASSQDENRGYEKLFF; CDR3nt: TGTGCCAGCAGCCAAGATGAGAACAGGGGGTATGAAAAACTGTTTTTT
j_gene: TRBJ2-7; d_gene: NA; abundance: few; v_gene: TRBV7-6; CDR3aa: CASSMGVAYEQYF; CDR3nt: TGTGCCAGCAGCATGGGGGTGGCCTACGAGCAGTACTTC
j_gene: TRBJ1-3; d_gene: NA; abundance: NA; v_gene: TRBV7-2; CDR3aa: CASSTYYRDSGNTIYF; CDR3nt: TGTGCCAGCAGCACGTACTACAGGGACTCTGGAAACACCATATATTTT
j_gene: TRBJ2-3; d_gene: NA; abundance: NA; v_gene: TRBV19; CDR3aa: CASSIDGPDTQYF; CDR3nt: TGTGCCAGTAGTATAGATGGGCCAGATACGCAGTATTTT
j_gene: TRBJ1-6; d_gene: NA; abundance: NA; v_gene: TRBV20-1; CDR3aa: CSARDRIWQDANSPLHF; CDR3nt: TGCAGTGCTAGAGATCGGATCTGGCAGGACGCTAATTCACCCCTCCACTTT
j_gene: TRBJ2-1; d_gene: NA; abundance: NA; v_gene: TRBV30; CDR3aa: CAWTAGPGYNEQFF; CDR3nt: TGTGCCTGGACCGCGGGACCCGGATACAATGAGCAGTTCTTC
j_gene: TRBJ2-2; d_gene: NA; abundance: NA; v_gene: TRBV29-1; CDR3aa: CSVPTPNTGELFF; CDR3nt: TGCAGCGTTCCGACTCCGAACACCGGGGAGCTGTTTTTT
j_gene: TRBJ2-1; d_gene: NA; abundance: once; v_gene: TRBV6-2/TRBV6-3; CDR3aa: CASSSDGRSYNEQFF; CDR3nt: TGTGCCAGCAGTTCCGACGGACGCTCCTACAATGAGCAGTTCTTC